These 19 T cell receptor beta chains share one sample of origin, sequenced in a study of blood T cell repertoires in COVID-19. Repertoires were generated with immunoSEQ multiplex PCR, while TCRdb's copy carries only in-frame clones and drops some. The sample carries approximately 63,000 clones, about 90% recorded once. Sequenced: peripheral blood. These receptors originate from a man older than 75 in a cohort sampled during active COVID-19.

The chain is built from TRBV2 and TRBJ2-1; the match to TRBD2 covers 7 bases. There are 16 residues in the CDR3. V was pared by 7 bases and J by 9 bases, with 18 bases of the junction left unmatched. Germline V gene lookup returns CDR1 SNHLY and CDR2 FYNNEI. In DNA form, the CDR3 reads TGTGCCAGCAAGGGGCAGTTTCTGATTTCGGGGGGTGAGCAGTTCTTC. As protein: CASKGQFLISGGEQFF.

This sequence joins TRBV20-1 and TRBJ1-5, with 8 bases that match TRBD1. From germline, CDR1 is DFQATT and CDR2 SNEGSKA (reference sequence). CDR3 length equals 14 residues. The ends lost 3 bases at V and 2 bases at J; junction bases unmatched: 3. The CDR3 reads CSASDRGGNQPQHF. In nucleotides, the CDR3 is TGCAGTGCTAGTGACAGGGGCGGCAATCAGCCCCAGCATTTT.

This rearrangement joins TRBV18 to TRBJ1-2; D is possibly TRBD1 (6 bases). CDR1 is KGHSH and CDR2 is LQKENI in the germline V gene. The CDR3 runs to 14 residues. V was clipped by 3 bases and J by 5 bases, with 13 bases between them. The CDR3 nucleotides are TGTGCCAGCTCACCGCCGGGACAAGGTTATGGCTACACCTTC. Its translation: CASSPPGQGYGYTF.

The CDR3 bases are TGCAGCGGCAGAACAGGGGGAGAGACCCAGTACTTC. This translates into CSGRTGGETQYF. The V and J genes are TRBV29-1 and TRBJ2-5; 8 bases match TRBD1. The CDR3 loop spans 12 amino acids. Per germline, CDR1 SQVTM and CDR2 ANQGSEA. The trim removed 7 bases at V and 4 bases at J, leaving 5 bases unmatched.

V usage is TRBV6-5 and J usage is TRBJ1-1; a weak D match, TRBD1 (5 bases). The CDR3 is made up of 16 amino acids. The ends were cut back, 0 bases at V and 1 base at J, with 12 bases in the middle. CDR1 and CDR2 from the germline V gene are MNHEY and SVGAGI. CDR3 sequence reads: CASSYSKGVKNTEAFF. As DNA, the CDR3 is TGTGCCAGCAGTTACTCGAAAGGGGTTAAGAACACTGAAGCTTTCTTT.

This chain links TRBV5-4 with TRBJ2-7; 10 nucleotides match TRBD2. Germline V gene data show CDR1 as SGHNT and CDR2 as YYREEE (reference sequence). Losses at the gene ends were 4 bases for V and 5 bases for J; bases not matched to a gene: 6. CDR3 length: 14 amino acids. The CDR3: CASSLSGRPHEQYF. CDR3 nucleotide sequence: TGTGCCAGCAGCCTTAGCGGGAGGCCCCACGAGCAGTACTTC.

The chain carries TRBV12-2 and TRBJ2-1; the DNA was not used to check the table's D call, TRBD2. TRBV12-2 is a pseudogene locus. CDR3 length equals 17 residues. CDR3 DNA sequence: TGTGCAAGTCGCTCCCGGACCGGCGGGGGGCACTACAATGAGCAGTTCTTC. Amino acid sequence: CASRSRTGGGHYNEQFF.

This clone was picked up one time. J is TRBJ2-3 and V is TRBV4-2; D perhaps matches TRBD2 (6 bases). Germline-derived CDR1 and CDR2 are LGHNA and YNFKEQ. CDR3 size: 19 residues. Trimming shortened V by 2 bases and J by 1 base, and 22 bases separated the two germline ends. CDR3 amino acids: CASSQLRRGGRGRTDTQYF. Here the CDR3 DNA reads TGTGCCAGCAGCCAACTTCGAAGGGGTGGGCGGGGACGCACAGATACGCAGTATTTT.

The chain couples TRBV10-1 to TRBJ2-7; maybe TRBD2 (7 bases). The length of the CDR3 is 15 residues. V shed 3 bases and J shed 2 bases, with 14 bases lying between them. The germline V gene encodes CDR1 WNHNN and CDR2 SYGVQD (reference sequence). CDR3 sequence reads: CASSDARGAAYEQYF. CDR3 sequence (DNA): TGCGCCAGCAGTGACGCTCGGGGGGCCGCCTACGAGCAGTACTTC.

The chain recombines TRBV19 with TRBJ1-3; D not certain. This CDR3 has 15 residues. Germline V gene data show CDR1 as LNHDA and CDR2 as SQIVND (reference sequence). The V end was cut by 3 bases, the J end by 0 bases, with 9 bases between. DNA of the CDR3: TGTGCCAGTAGTATGCCGACGGGCTCTGGAAACACCATATATTTT. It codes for CASSMPTGSGNTIYF.

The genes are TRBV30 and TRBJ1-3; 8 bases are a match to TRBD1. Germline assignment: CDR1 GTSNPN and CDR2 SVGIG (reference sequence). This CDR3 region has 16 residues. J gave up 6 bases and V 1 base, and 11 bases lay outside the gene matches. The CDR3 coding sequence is TGTGCCTGGAGTGCGCCGACAGGGGTAACTGAAAACACCATATATTTT. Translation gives CAWSAPTGVTENTIYF. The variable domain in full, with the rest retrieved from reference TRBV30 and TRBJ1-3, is SQTIHQWPATLVQPVGSPLSLECTVEGTSNPNLYWYRQAAGRGLQLLFYSVGIGQISSEVPQNLSASRPQDRQFILSSKKLLLSDSGFYLCAWSAPTGVTENTIYFGEGSWLTVV.

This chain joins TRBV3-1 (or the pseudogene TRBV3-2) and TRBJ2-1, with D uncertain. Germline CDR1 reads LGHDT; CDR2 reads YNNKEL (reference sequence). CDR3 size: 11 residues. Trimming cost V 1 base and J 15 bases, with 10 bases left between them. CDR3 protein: CASSQGIARFF. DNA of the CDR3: TGTGCCAGCAGCCAAGGAATAGCCCGGTTCTTC.

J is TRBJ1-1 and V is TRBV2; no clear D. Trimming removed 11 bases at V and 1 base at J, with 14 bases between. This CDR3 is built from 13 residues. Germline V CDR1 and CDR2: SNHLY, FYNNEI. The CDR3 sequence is CASSSEPNTEAFF. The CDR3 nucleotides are TGTGCCTCCTCAAGCGAACCGAACACTGAAGCTTTCTTT.

The CDR3 here is CASSQDCEPAYEQYF. In nucleotides, the CDR3 is TGTGCCAGCAGCCAAGATTGCGAGCCGGCCTACGAGCAGTACTTC. The V gene is TRBV3-1 (or the pseudogene TRBV3-2), the J gene TRBJ2-7, with D unclear. CDR3 length: 15 residues. Trimming stripped 0 bases from V and 2 bases from J, with 11 bases between. From germline, CDR1 is LGHDT and CDR2 YNNKEL (reference sequence).

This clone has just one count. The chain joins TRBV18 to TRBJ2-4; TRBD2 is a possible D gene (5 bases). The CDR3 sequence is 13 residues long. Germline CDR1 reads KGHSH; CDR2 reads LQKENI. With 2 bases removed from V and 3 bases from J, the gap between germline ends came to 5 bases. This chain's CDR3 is CASSPGSKNIQYF. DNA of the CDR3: TGTGCCAGCTCACCAGGGAGCAAAAACATTCAGTACTTC.

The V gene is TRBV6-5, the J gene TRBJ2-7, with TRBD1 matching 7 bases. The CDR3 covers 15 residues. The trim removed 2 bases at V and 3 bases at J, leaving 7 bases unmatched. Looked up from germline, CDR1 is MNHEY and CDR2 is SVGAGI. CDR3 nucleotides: TGTGCCAGCAGTTACAGGACAGGTACCCTCTACGAGCAGTACTTC. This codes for CASSYRTGTLYEQYF.

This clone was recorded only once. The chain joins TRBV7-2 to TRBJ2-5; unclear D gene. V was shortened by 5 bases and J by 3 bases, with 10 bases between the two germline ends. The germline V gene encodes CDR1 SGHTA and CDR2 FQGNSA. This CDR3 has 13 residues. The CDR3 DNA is TGTGCCAGCAGCCTTACACGAAAAGAGACCCAGTACTTC. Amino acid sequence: CASSLTRKETQYF.

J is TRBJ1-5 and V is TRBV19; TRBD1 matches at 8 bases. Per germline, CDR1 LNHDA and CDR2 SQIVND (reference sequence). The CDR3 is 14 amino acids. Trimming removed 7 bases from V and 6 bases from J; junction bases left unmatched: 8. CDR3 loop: CASTKIQGAQPQHF. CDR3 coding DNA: TGTGCCAGTACCAAAATTCAGGGGGCTCAGCCCCAGCATTTT.

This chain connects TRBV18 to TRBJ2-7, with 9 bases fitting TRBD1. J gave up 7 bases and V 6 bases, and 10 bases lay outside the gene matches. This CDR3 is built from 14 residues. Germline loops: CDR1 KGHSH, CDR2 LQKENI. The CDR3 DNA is TGTGCCAGCTCCCACTGGGACAGGGTGAGGGAGCAGTACTTC. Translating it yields CASSHWDRVREQYF. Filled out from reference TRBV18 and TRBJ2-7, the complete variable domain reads NAGVMQNPRHLVRRRGQEARLRCSPMKGHSHVYWYRQLPEEGLKFMVYLQKENIIDESGMPKERFSAEFPKEGPSILRIQQVVRGDSAAYFCASSHWDRVREQYFGPGTRLTVT.